These 5 T cell receptor beta chains were sequenced from one sample in a study of CD8 T cells in Susac syndrome. RNA, at about 0.45 to 1 ug, was reverse transcribed with random hexamers. TCRdb processed the immunoSEQ multiplex PCR reads anew with MiXCR; each CDR3 protein has one entry. This sample has 120,000 to 150,000 distinct CDR3 sequences; approximately 94% occur once, and the top ten carry over 0.07%. Sequencing was done on a sample of CD4+ T cells from PBMCs. The origin of the receptors is a human donor in good health.

This chain connects TRBV19 to TRBJ2-7; 9 bases map to TRBD1. This CDR3 has 16 amino acids. The V gene end was trimmed by 7 bases and the J gene end by 5 bases; junction bases not matched to a gene: 15. Looked up from germline, CDR1 is LNHDA and CDR2 is SQIVND (reference sequence). CDR3 DNA: TGTGCCAGTACCCCGACGTCCGGGACAGGGTGGAACGAGCAGTACTTC. This translates into CASTPTSGTGWNEQYF.

This rearrangement joins TRBV28 to TRBJ1-2; possibly TRBD1 for D (5 bases). The CDR3 runs to 16 residues. The ends were cut back, 5 bases at V and 1 base at J, with 17 bases in the middle. Germline V gene data show CDR1 as MDHEN and CDR2 as SYDVKM. The CDR3 DNA reads TGTGCCAGCAGTCGACTTCGACAGTACCTTAACTATGGCTACACCTTC. Translated: CASSRLRQYLNYGYTF.

The chain recombines TRBV3-1 with TRBJ1-6; TRBD1 aligns across 8 bases. The germline V gene encodes CDR1 LGHDT and CDR2 YNNKEL (reference sequence). The V and J ends lost 1 base and 7 bases, in that order; junction bases with no gene match: 0. This CDR3 region has 14 residues. The CDR3 sequence: CASSQGTGNSPLHF. The CDR3 DNA is TGTGCCAGCAGCCAAGGGACAGGGAATTCACCCCTCCACTTT.

The genes are TRBV3-1 and TRBJ2-3; no firm D call. This CDR3 region has 13 residues. The V and J ends lost 1 base and 6 bases respectively, with 8 bases between them. Germline-derived CDR1 and CDR2 are LGHDT and YNNKEL (reference sequence). The CDR3 DNA sequence: TGTGCCAGCAGCCAAGGAGGTGCCGATACGCAGTATTTT. Amino acids: CASSQGGADTQYF.

V and J are TRBV19 and TRBJ2-1, with TRBD2 matching 9 bases. J gave up 10 bases and V 8 bases, and 18 bases lay outside the gene matches. Germline V gene lookup returns CDR1 LNHDA and CDR2 SQIVND (reference sequence). This CDR3 region has 16 residues. As DNA, the CDR3 is TGTGCCAGTGATTGGGGGGCGGGAGGGCCCTCGGGGGAGCAGTTCTTC. Amino acids: CASDWGAGGPSGEQFF.